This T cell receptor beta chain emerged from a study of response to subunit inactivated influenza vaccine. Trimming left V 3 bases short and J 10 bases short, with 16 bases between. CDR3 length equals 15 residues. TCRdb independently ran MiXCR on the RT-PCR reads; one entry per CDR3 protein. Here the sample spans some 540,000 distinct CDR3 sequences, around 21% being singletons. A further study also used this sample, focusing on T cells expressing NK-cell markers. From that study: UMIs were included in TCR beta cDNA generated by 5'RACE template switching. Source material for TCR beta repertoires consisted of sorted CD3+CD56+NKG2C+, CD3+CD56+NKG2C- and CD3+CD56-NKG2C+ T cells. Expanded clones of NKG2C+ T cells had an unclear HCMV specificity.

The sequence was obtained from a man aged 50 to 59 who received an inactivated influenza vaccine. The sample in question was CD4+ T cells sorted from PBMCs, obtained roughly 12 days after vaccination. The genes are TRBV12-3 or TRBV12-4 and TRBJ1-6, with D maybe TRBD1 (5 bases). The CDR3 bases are TGTGCCAGCAGTTTGACGGCAGGGTTCTCGTCACCCCTCCACTTT. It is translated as CASSLTAGFSSPLHF.